Listed below are T cell receptor beta chains from one sample, sequenced in a study of blood T cell repertoires in COVID-19. Using immunoSEQ multiplex PCR, the repertoire was profiled, and TCRdb retains in-frame clones only, with some absent. Counted here are tens of thousands of clones, roughly 80% occurring once; the ten biggest clones make up around 10%. Sequences were obtained from peripheral blood. The receptors originated from a human donor in a cohort sampled during active COVID-19. The CDR3 runs from the conserved cysteine through the conserved F or W. The D gene is left open where the match is weak. Clone size is given for some rows only: seen once, a few or many times, or a class if the clone is expanded.

D: -; J: TRBJ2-1; V: TRBV7-3; size: -; DNA: TGTGCCAGCAGCCACCGGGAGAGCAATGAGCAGTTCTTC; CDR3: CASSHRESNEQFF
D: TRBD2; J: TRBJ2-5; V: TRBV2; size: -; DNA: TGTTCACAGCTAGGCGGGAGGGCCAAAGAGACCCAGTACTTC; CDR3: CSQLGGRAKETQYF
D: -; J: TRBJ2-4; V: TRBV28; size: -; DNA: TGTGCCAGCAGTTTCCCCGGACAAATCGCGGCCAAAAACATTCAGTACTTC; CDR3: CASSFPGQIAAKNIQYF
D: -; J: TRBJ2-7; V: TRBV7-9; size: few; DNA: TGTGCCAGCAGCTTAGGACATAACGAGCAGTACTTC; CDR3: CASSLGHNEQYF
D: -; J: TRBJ2-5; V: TRBV25-1; size: -; DNA: TGTGCCAGCAGTGAATTGACAGGTCAAGAGACCCAGTACTTC; CDR3: CASSELTGQETQYF
D: TRBD1; J: TRBJ1-1; V: TRBV4-1; size: -; DNA: TGCGCCAGCAGCCAAGATTGGAGCAGGGGGTACACTGAAGCTTTCTTT; CDR3: CASSQDWSRGYTEAFF
D: -; J: TRBJ2-5; V: TRBV6-1; size: once; DNA: TGTGCCAGCAGTGAACTGTACCAAGAGACCCAGTACTTC; CDR3: CASSELYQETQYF
D: -; J: TRBJ1-1; V: TRBV6-5; size: few; DNA: TGTGCCAGCAGTTACTCTCGAGGGAGTACTGAAGCTTTCTTT; CDR3: CASSYSRGSTEAFF
D: -; J: TRBJ2-7; V: TRBV2; size: once; DNA: TGTGCCAGCAGTGACCAGGGGTACGAGCAGTACTTC; CDR3: CASSDQGYEQYF
D: -; J: TRBJ2-2; V: TRBV4-3; size: -; DNA: TGCGCCAGCAGCCAAGATCACGGTGTCGGGGAGCTGTTTTTT; CDR3: CASSQDHGVGELFF
D: TRBD1; J: TRBJ2-7; V: TRBV6-1; size: -; DNA: TGTGCCAGCAGTGACGGACAGGGGACTTACGAGCAGTACTTC; CDR3: CASSDGQGTYEQYF
D: -; J: TRBJ2-1; V: TRBV19; size: -; DNA: TGTGCCAGTAGTAACTCGCTAGGGGGTTCCTACAATGAGCAGTTCTTC; CDR3: CASSNSLGGSYNEQFF
D: TRBD1; J: TRBJ2-5; V: TRBV18; size: -; DNA: TGTGCCAGCTCACCGCTCTCCGGGACAGAAGAGACCCAGTACTTC; CDR3: CASSPLSGTEETQYF
D: TRBD2; J: TRBJ2-3; V: TRBV5-1; size: -; DNA: TGCGCCAGCAGCTCCGGACTAGCGGGGGGGCCCACAGATACGCAGTATTTT; CDR3: CASSSGLAGGPTDTQYF
D: TRBD1; J: TRBJ2-6; V: TRBV11-1; size: -; DNA: TGTGCCAGCAGCCCAAGACAGGGTTCTGGGGCCAACGTCCTGACTTTC; CDR3: CASSPRQGSGANVLTF
D: TRBD1; J: TRBJ2-5; V: TRBV6-5; size: -; DNA: TGTGCCAGCAGTTACTCGTGGGACAGTTCCCAAGAGACCCAGTACTTC; CDR3: CASSYSWDSSQETQYF
D: -; J: TRBJ1-1; V: TRBV9; size: -; DNA: TGTGCCAGCAGCTTGACTTCTGACAGCATCACTGAAGCTTTCTTT; CDR3: CASSLTSDSITEAFF
D: -; J: TRBJ1-4; V: TRBV15; size: -; DNA: TGTGCCACCAGCAGAGATGGGGCAGCCCAGAAGGAAAAACTGTTTTTT; CDR3: CATSRDGAAQKEKLFF
D: TRBD2; J: TRBJ2-7; V: TRBV6-5; size: -; DNA: TGTGCCAGCAGTTACCGTACTTTAGCGGGAGGTCCCGAGCAGTACTTC; CDR3: CASSYRTLAGGPEQYF
D: TRBD1; J: TRBJ2-2; V: TRBV6-5; size: -; DNA: TGTGCCAGCAGCCGGACAGGTTCGAACACCGGGGAGCTGTTTTTT; CDR3: CASSRTGSNTGELFF
D: TRBD2; J: TRBJ2-7; V: TRBV28; size: few; DNA: TGTGCCAGCAATTCTCTCAGGACTAGCGGCTCCTACGAGCAGTACTTC; CDR3: CASNSLRTSGSYEQYF
D: -; J: TRBJ1-6; V: TRBV4-1; size: few; DNA: TGCGCCAGCAGCCAAGTACAGTCACCCCTCCACTTT; CDR3: CASSQVQSPLHF
D: -; J: TRBJ1-4; V: TRBV7-9; size: -; DNA: TGTGCCAGCAGCCCGAGAGGGGAGGGTGAAAAACTGTTTTTT; CDR3: CASSPRGEGEKLFF
D: -; J: TRBJ2-2; V: TRBV5-1; size: -; DNA: TGCGCCAGCAGCGCGACACTAGAAACCGGGGAGCTGTTTTTT; CDR3: CASSATLETGELFF
D: TRBD2; J: TRBJ2-4; V: TRBV28; size: -; DNA: TGTGCCAGCAGTGCGACCGGGGGGTTAGCCAAAAACATTCAGTACTTC; CDR3: CASSATGGLAKNIQYF
D: TRBD2; J: TRBJ2-2; V: TRBV6-6; size: -; DNA: TGTGCCAGCAGACTAGCGGGAGGCACCGGGGAGCTGTTTTTT; CDR3: CASRLAGGTGELFF
D: TRBD1; J: TRBJ1-1; V: TRBV2; size: -; DNA: TGTGCCACCCAACGCGAACAGGGGTACACTGAAGCTTTCTTT; CDR3: CATQREQGYTEAFF
D: -; J: TRBJ1-1; V: TRBV30; size: -; DNA: TGTGCCTGGAGTGAAACAGTGAACACTGAAGCTTTCTTT; CDR3: CAWSETVNTEAFF
D: -; J: TRBJ2-1; V: TRBV19; size: -; DNA: TGTGCCAGTAGGGGATGGAGGGAGGACAATGAGCAGTTCTTC; CDR3: CASRGWREDNEQFF
D: TRBD1; J: TRBJ1-4; V: TRBV28; size: -; DNA: TGTGCCAGCAGGGAGGGGGCGAGTTTCGGTGAAAAACTGTTTTTT; CDR3: CASREGASFGEKLFF
D: TRBD1; J: TRBJ1-4; V: TRBV5-6; size: -; DNA: TGTGCCAGCAGCGAGAGACAGGGGGCATTTGAAAAACTGTTTTTT; CDR3: CASSERQGAFEKLFF
D: TRBD1; J: TRBJ2-3; V: TRBV18; size: -; DNA: TGTGCCAGCGACGAACAGGGGGGCACAGATACGCAGTATTTT; CDR3: CASDEQGGTDTQYF
D: -; J: TRBJ2-2; V: TRBV10-3; size: -; DNA: TGTGCCATCTCACAGGGCCCGAACACCGGGGAGCTGTTTTTT; CDR3: CAISQGPNTGELFF
D: TRBD1; J: TRBJ2-7; V: TRBV19; size: few; DNA: TGTGCCAGTAGTATCACAGGGGGAGGCGAGCAGTACTTC; CDR3: CASSITGGGEQYF
D: TRBD1; J: TRBJ2-7; V: TRBV5-1; size: -; DNA: TGCGCCAGCAAACTCCTACAGGGGGCTTGGGACGAGCAGTACTTC; CDR3: CASKLLQGAWDEQYF
D: TRBD2; J: TRBJ2-1; V: TRBV7-2; size: once; DNA: TGTGCCAGCAGCCCAACGGGGGGGGAGTTTTATTATGAGCAGTTCTTC; CDR3: CASSPTGGEFYYEQFF
D: -; J: TRBJ1-5; V: TRBV2; size: -; DNA: TGTGCCAGCAGCCAAGACTATTCGGGCAATCAGCCCCAGCATTTT; CDR3: CASSQDYSGNQPQHF
D: -; J: TRBJ2-2; V: TRBV7-3; size: -; DNA: TGTGCCAGCAGCTTAGCCCGTGTTGGGACAACGAACACCGGGGAGCTGTTTTTT; CDR3: CASSLARVGTTNTGELFF
D: TRBD1; J: TRBJ1-4; V: TRBV12-3/TRBV12-4; size: -; DNA: TGTGCCAGCAGCCAGGGGGCTCAAGAAAAACTGTTTTTT; CDR3: CASSQGAQEKLFF
D: TRBD1; J: TRBJ2-7; V: TRBV7-2; size: -; DNA: TGTGCCAGCAGCTTCCAGACAGGGTCGGCCTACGAGCAGTACTTC; CDR3: CASSFQTGSAYEQYF
D: -; J: TRBJ2-6; V: TRBV9; size: -; DNA: TGTGCCAGCAGCGCCTTCTCTGGGGCCAACGTCCTGACTTTC; CDR3: CASSAFSGANVLTF
D: TRBD2; J: TRBJ2-1; V: TRBV28; size: once; DNA: TGTGCCAGCACCGATGAGCGGGGGGGCCGGTATGAGCAGTTCTTC; CDR3: CASTDERGGRYEQFF
D: TRBD2; J: TRBJ2-5; V: TRBV4-1; size: -; DNA: TGCGCCAGCAGCCAAGGACTAGCGGGGGGCCAAGAGACCCAGTACTTC; CDR3: CASSQGLAGGQETQYF
D: -; J: TRBJ2-3; V: TRBV4-3; size: -; DNA: TGCGCCAGCAGCCAAGATCTGAGGGTTGGATATACGCAGTATTTT; CDR3: CASSQDLRVGYTQYF
D: -; J: TRBJ1-6; V: TRBV19; size: -; DNA: TGTGCCAGTATGAACAGCTATAATTCACCCCTCCACTTT; CDR3: CASMNSYNSPLHF
D: TRBD1; J: TRBJ1-5; V: TRBV6-1; size: once; DNA: TGTGCCAGCAGTGAGTTACTTACAGGGGGCCATCAGCCCCAGCATTTT; CDR3: CASSELLTGGHQPQHF
D: TRBD1; J: TRBJ2-7; V: TRBV12-3/TRBV12-4; size: -; DNA: TGTGCCAGCAGTTTAGCACAGGGGTCCGAGCAGTACTTC; CDR3: CASSLAQGSEQYF
D: -; J: TRBJ2-3; V: TRBV30; size: -; DNA: TGTGCCTGGAGTGGAGTCGGTTCCGATACGCAGTATTTT; CDR3: CAWSGVGSDTQYF